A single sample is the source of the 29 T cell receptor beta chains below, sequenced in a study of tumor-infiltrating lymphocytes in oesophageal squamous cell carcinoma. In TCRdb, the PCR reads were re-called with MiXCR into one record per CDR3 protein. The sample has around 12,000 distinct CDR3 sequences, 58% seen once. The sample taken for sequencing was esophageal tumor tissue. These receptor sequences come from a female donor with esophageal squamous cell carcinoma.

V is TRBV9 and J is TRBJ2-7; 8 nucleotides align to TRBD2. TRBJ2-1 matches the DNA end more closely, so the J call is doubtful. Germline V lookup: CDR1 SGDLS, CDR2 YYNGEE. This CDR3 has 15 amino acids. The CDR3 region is CASTPPGRVYNEQFF. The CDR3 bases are TGTGCCAGCACCCCTCCCGGGAGGGTTTACAATGAGCAGTTCTTC.

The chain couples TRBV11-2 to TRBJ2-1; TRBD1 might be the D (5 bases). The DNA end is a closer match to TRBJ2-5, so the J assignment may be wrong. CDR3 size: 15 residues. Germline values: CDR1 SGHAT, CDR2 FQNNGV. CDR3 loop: CASSSQGFQLETQYF. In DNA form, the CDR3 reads TGTGCCAGCAGCTCTCAGGGTTTTCAACTAGAGACCCAGTACTTC.

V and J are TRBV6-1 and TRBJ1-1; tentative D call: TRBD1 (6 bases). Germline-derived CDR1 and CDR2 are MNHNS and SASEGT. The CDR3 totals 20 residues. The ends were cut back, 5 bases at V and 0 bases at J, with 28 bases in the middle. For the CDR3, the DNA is TGTGCCAGCAGTTACGCAGGGTTCGCGAACACCGGGGGGCTGAACACTGAAGCTTTCTTT. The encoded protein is CASSYAGFANTGGLNTEAFF.

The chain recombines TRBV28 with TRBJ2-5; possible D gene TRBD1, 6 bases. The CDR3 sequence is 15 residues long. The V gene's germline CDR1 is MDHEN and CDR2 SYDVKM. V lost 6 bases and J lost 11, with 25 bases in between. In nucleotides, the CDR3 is TGTGCCAGCAGCCGTCTCGGGACACTTTACAATGAGCAGTACTTC. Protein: CASSRLGTLYNEQYF.

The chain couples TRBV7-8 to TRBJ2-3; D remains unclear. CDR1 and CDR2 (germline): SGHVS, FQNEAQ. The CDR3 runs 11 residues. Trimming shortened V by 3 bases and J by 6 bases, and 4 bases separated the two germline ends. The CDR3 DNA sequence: TGTGCCAGCAGCTTTTTTGATACGCAGTATTTT. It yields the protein CASSFFDTQYF.

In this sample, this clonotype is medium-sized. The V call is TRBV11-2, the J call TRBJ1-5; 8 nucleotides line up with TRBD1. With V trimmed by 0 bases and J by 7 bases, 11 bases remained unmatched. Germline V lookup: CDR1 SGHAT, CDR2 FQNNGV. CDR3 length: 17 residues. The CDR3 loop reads CASSLDRRQGSGQPQHF. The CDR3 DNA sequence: TGTGCCAGCAGCTTAGATCGTCGACAGGGGAGCGGGCAGCCCCAGCATTTT.

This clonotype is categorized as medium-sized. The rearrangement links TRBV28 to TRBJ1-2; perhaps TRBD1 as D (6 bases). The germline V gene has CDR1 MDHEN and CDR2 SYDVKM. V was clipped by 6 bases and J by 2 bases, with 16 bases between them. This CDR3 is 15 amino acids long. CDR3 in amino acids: CASRTPPQGNYGYTF. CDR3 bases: TGTGCCAGCAGGACACCCCCCCAGGGGAACTATGGCTACACCTTC.

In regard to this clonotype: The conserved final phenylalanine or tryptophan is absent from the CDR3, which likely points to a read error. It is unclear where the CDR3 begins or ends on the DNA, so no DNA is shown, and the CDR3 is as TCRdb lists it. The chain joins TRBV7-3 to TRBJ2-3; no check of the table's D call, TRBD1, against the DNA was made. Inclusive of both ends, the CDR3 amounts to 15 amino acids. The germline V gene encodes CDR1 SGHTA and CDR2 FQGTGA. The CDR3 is CASSSGPTYEQYFGA.

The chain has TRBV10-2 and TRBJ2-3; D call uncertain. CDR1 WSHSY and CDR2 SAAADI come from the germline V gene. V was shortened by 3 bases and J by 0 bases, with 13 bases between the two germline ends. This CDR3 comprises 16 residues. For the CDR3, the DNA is TGCGCCAGCAGTGAAATTGTTTGGAAGAGCACAGATACGCAGTATTTT. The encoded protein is CASSEIVWKSTDTQYF.

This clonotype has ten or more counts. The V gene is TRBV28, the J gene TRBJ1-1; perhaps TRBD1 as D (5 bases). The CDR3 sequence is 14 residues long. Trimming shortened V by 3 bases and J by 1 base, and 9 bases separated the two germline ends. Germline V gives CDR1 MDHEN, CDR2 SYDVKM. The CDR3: CASSLGGWNTEAFF. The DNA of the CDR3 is TGTGCCAGCAGTTTGGGGGGTTGGAACACTGAAGCTTTCTTT.

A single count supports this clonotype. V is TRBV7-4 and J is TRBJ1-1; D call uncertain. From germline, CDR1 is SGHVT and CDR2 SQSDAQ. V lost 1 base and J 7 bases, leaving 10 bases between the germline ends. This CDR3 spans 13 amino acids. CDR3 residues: CASSLDGPDEAFF. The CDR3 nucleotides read TGTGCCAGCAGCTTAGATGGCCCGGATGAAGCTTTCTTT.

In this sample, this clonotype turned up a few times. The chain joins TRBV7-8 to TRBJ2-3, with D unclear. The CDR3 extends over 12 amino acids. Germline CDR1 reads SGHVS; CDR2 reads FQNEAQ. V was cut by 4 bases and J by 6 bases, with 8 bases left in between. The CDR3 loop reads CASSSPTDTQYF. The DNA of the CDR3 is TGTGCCAGCAGCTCACCTACGGATACGCAGTATTTT.

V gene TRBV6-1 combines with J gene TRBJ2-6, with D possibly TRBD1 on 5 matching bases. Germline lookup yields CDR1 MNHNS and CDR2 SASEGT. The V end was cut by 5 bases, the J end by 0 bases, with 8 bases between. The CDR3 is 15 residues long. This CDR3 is CASSYDSSGANVLTF. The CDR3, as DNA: TGTGCCAGCAGTTACGACAGCTCTGGGGCCAACGTCCTGACTTTC.

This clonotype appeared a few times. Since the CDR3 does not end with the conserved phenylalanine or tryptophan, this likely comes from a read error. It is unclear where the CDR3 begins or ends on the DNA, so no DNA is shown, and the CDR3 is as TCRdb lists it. This CDR3 is CASSYPDGTRDQYFGA. V is TRBV7-9 and J is TRBJ2-1; the table calls TRBD2, which could not be checked here. The CDR3 extends over 16 residues, inclusive of both ends. Germline assignment: CDR1 SEHNR and CDR2 FQNEAQ (reference sequence).

The CDR3 nucleotides read TGTGCCAGCAGCCCCCCGCTTTGGCGGGCCACGGAAGAGACCCAGTACTTC. Its translation: CASSPPLWRATEETQYF. The chain links TRBV12-3 or TRBV12-4 to TRBJ2-5, with TRBD2 as a possible D gene (5 bases). The CDR3 has 17 amino acids. The V end was cut by 6 bases, the J end by 3 bases, with 23 bases between.

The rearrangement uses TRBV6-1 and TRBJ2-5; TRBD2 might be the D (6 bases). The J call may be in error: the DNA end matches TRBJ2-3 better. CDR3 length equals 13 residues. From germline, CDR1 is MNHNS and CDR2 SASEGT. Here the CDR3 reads CASTAKGRYTQYF. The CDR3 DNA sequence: TGTGCCAGCACGGCCAAAGGGAGGTATACGCAGTATTTT.

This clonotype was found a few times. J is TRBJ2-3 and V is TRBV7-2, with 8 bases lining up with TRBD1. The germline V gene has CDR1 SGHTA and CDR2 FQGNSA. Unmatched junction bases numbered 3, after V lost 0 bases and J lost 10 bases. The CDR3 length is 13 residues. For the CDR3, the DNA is TGTGCCAGCAGCTTAGCAGGACAGGGATCGCAGTATTTT. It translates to CASSLAGQGSQYF.

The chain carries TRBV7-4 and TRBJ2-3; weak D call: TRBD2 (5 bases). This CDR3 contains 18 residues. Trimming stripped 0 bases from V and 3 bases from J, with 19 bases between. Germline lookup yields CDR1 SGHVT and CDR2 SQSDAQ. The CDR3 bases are TGTGCCAGCAGCTTAGCGGTGCTAGCTCCCACCCGGACAGATACGCAGTATTTT. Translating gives CASSLAVLAPTRTDTQYF.

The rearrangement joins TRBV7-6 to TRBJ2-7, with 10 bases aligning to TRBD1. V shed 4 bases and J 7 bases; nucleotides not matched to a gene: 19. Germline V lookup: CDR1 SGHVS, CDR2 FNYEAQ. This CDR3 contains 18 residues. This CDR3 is CASSSRPDRGQSYNEQYF. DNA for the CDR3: TGTGCCAGCAGCTCCAGGCCCGACAGGGGGCAGTCCTACAATGAGCAGTACTTC. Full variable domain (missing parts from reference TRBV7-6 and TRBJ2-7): GAGVSQSPRYKVTKRGQDVALRCDPISGHVSLYWYRQALGQGPEFLTYFNYEAQQDKSGLPNDRFSAERPEGSISTLTIQRTEQRDSAMYRCASSSRPDRGQSYNEQYFGPGTRLTVT.

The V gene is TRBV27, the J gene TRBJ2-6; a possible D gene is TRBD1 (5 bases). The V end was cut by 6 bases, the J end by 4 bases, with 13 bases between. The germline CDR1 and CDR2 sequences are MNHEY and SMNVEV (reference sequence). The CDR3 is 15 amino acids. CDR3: CASSPRGLGANVLTF. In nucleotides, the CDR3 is TGTGCCAGCAGCCCAAGGGGCCTGGGGGCCAACGTCCTGACTTTC.

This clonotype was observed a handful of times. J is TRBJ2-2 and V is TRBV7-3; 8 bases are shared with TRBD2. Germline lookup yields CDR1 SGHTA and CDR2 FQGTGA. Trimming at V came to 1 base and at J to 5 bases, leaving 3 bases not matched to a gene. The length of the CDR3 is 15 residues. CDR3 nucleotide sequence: TGTGCCAGCAGCTTAAAGGCGGGAGGTACCGGGGAGCTGTTTTTT. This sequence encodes CASSLKAGGTGELFF.

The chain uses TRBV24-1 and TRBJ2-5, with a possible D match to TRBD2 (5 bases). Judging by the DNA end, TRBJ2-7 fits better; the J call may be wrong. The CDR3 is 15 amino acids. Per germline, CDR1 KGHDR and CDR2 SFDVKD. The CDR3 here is CATSDSASRSYEQYF. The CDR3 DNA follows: TGTGCCACCAGTGATTCGGCTAGCAGATCCTACGAGCAGTACTTC.

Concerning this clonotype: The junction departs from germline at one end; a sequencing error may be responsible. The CDR3 DNA is TGTGCTAGCAGCCCCGGACAGGGGTTCGGGGAGCTGTTTTTT. Translating it yields CASSPGQGFGELFF. This rearrangement joins TRBV7-6 to TRBJ2-2; 9 nucleotides align to TRBD1. The CDR3 runs to 14 residues. CDR1 is SGHVS, CDR2 FNYEAQ, per germline.

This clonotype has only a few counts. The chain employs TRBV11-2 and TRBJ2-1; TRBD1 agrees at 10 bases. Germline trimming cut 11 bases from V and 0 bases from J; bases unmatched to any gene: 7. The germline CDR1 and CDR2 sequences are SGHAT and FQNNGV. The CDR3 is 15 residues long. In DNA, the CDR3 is TGTGCCTGGTCCAGGACAGGGGGCTCCTACAATGAGCAGTTCTTC. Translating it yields CAWSRTGGSYNEQFF.

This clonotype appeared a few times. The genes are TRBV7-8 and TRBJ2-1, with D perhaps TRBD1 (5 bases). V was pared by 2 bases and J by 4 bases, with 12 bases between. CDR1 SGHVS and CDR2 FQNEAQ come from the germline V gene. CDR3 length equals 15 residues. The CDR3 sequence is CASSLNRQWYNEQFF. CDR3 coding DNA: TGTGCCAGCAGCTTAAATCGACAGTGGTACAATGAGCAGTTCTTC.

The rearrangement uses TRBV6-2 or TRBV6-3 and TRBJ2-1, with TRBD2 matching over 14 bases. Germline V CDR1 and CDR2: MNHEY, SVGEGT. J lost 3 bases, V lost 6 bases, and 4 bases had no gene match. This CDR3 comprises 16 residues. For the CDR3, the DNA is TGTGCCAGCAGAGGGACTAGCGGGAGTAACTACAATGAGCAGTTCTTC. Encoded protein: CASRGTSGSNYNEQFF.

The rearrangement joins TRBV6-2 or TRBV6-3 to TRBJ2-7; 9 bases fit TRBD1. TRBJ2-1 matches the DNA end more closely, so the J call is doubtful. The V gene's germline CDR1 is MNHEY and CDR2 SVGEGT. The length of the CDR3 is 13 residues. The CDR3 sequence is CASSNQQGARQFF. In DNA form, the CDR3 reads TGTGCCAGCAGTAACCAACAGGGGGCGCGGCAGTTCTTC.

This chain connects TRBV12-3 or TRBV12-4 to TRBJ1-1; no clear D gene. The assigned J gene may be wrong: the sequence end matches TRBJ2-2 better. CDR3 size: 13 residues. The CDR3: CASSLSGLGELFF. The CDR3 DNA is TGTGCCAGCAGTTTATCTGGGCTAGGGGAGCTGTTTTTT.

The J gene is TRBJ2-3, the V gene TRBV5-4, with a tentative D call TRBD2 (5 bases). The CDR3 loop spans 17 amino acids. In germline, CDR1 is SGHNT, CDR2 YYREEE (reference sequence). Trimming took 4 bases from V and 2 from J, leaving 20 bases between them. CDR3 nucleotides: TGTGCCAGCAGCCACCCAGAGGACTTCGCCACCACAGATACGCAGTATTTT. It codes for CASSHPEDFATTDTQYF.